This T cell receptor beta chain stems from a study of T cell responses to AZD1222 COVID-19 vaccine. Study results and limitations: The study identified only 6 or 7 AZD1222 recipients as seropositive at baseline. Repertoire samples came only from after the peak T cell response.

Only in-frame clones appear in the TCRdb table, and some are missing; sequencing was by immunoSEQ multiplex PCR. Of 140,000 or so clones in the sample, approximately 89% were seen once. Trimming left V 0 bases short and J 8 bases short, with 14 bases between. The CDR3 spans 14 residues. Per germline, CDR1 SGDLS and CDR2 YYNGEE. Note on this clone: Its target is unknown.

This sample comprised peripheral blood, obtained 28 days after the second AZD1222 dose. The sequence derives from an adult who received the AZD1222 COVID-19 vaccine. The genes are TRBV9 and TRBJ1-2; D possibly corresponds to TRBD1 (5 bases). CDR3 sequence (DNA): TGTGCCAGCAGCGTAGGGGGGGGAGCAGGCGGCTACACCTTC. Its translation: CASSVGGGAGGYTF.